The sequence of this TCR beta chain was determined in a study of vaccination effects on CD4 cells after COVID-19. Comment on this clone: What it recognizes is unknown.

Measured with immunoSEQ multiplex PCR; TCRdb has only the in-frame clones, and not every one. The profile covers 26,000 or so clones, with under 75% appearing a single time and under 12% taken by the ten largest. Trimming removed 0 bases from V and 0 bases from J, with 10 bases in between. This CDR3 is built from 16 residues. Germline loops: CDR1 SGHKS, CDR2 YYEKEE (reference sequence). Pools of viral peptides were used by the ViraFEST assay to expand antigen-specific CD4+ T cells ahead of sequencing. The culture ran for about 11 days, and then CD4+ T cells were isolated. None of the vaccinated had previously contracted SARS-CoV-2, and their nucleocapsid antibodies tested negative.

The source of this sequence is a human donor who received a COVID-19 vaccine. The V gene is TRBV5-5, the J gene TRBJ1-3, with D hard to call. Material: CD4+ T cells from PBMCs cultured with SARS-CoV-2 spike peptides, obtained before COVID-19 vaccination. CDR3 residues: CASSLEEDYSGNTIYF. Written as DNA, the CDR3 is TGTGCCAGCAGCTTGGAGGAGGATTACTCTGGAAACACCATATATTTT.